Presented here are 32 T cell receptor beta chains from one specimen sequenced in a study of vaccination effects on CD4 cells after COVID-19. Clones were read by immunoSEQ multiplex PCR, and TCRdb kept only the in-frame ones, dropping some. The table has about 54,000 clones, 65% to 90% seen once. Their antigens are not known. Peptide-pool stimulation followed by sequencing identified expanded antigen-specific CD4+ clonotypes in the ViraFEST assay. The culture ran for around nine days before CD4+ T cells were isolated. This specimen consisted of CD4+ T cells from PBMCs cultured with HCoV-229E spike peptides, obtained before COVID-19 vaccination. These receptor sequences come from a human donor who received a COVID-19 vaccine.

The rearrangement links TRBV11-2 to TRBJ2-5, with D uncertain. Trimming removed 5 bases from V and 2 bases from J, with 12 bases in between. There are 14 residues in the CDR3. The germline CDR1 and CDR2 sequences are SGHAT and FQNNGV. The CDR3 DNA reads as TGTGCCAGCAGCCGACCCGGACGGCAAGAGACCCAGTACTTC. This encodes CASSRPGRQETQYF.

The chain combines TRBV9 with TRBJ2-2; 7 nucleotides line up with TRBD1. Losses at the gene ends were 6 bases for V and 1 base for J; bases not matched to a gene: 6. Per the germline V gene, CDR1 is SGDLS and CDR2 is YYNGEE. The CDR3 length is 15 residues. The CDR3 spells CASTRGTENTGELFF. The CDR3 DNA follows: TGTGCCAGCACTAGGGGGACAGAGAACACCGGGGAGCTGTTTTTT.

The chain employs TRBV6-5 and TRBJ1-2, with a weak D call TRBD1 (5 bases). V lost 0 bases and J 3 bases, leaving 11 bases between the germline ends. The CDR3 consists of 15 residues. CDR1 MNHEY and CDR2 SVGAGI come from the germline V gene. CDR3 nucleotide sequence: TGTGCCAGCAGTTACTCGGGGGGTAGGGACTATGGCTACACCTTC. The encoded protein is CASSYSGGRDYGYTF.

The chain employs TRBV6-4 and TRBJ2-3, with a tentative D call TRBD2 (6 bases). The CDR3 is 14 residues long. Trimming stripped 7 bases from V and 6 bases from J, with 17 bases between. Germline CDR1 is MRHNA and CDR2 is SNTAGT. The CDR3 region has the DNA TGTGCCAGCAATCCGCGGGGCCGGAGGGATACGCAGTATTTT. It specifies CASNPRGRRDTQYF.

About this clone: The sample holds other DNA sequences that translate to the same CDR3. This chain links TRBV5-1 with TRBJ2-2; D is undetermined. This CDR3 has 14 amino acids. The V gene lost 4 bases and the J gene lost 0 bases, with 7 bases spanning the gap. CDR1 is SGHRS, CDR2 YFSETQ, per germline. This chain's CDR3 is CASSLPANTGELFF. In DNA form, the CDR3 reads TGCGCCAGCAGCCTGCCAGCGAACACCGGGGAGCTGTTTTTT.

The chain has TRBV19 and TRBJ1-2; D is unclear. The length of the CDR3 is 12 residues. Germline values: CDR1 LNHDA, CDR2 SQIVND (reference sequence). V dropped 4 bases and J dropped 4 bases, with 7 bases sitting between them. The CDR3 DNA reads as TGTGCCAGTAGTACCAGGCCCTATGGCTACACCTTC. As protein: CASSTRPYGYTF.

This clone was observed a few times. The gene calls are TRBV7-9 and TRBJ2-2; maybe TRBD1 (5 bases). Per germline, CDR1 SEHNR and CDR2 FQNEAQ (reference sequence). This CDR3 has 14 amino acids. Trimming took off 4 bases at V and 4 bases at J, with 10 bases between the two ends. CDR3 protein: CASSSFRGTGELFF. The CDR3 nucleotides are TGTGCCAGCAGCTCCTTTAGGGGCACCGGGGAGCTGTTTTTT. The full variable domain, completed using reference TRBV7-9 and TRBJ2-2, is DTGVSQNPRHKITKRGQNVTFRCDPISEHNRLYWYRQTLGQGPEFLTYFQNEAQLEKSRLLSDRFSAERPKGSFSTLEIQRTEQGDSAMYLCASSSFRGTGELFFGEGSRLTVL.

The chain employs TRBV7-6 and TRBJ1-6, with TRBD1 as a possible D gene (5 bases). Germline CDR1 reads SGHVS; CDR2 reads FNYEAQ. The CDR3 runs to 15 residues. V was cut by 3 bases and J by 6 bases, with 12 bases left in between. The chain's CDR3 is CASSFGRGLNSPLHF. The CDR3 coding sequence is TGTGCCAGCAGCTTCGGGCGGGGACTTAATTCACCCCTCCACTTT.

V is TRBV6-5 and J is TRBJ1-2; perhaps TRBD1 as D (6 bases). The CDR3 is 12 amino acids. In germline, CDR1 is MNHEY, CDR2 SVGAGI. Between the trimmed V and J ends, which lost 10 bases and 2 bases, there was a span of 11 bases. CDR3 in DNA: TGTGCCACCCAGGGGCCAAACTATGGCTACACCTTC. Translating it yields CATQGPNYGYTF.

About this clone itself: Germline is not matched at one junction end, which may reflect a read error. The chain recombines TRBV18 with TRBJ1-4; tentatively, D is TRBD1 (6 bases). Looked up from germline, CDR1 is KGHSH and CDR2 is LQKENI. CDR3 size: 16 residues. The DNA of the CDR3 is TGTGCCAGCTCCCCACAGGGACACACAACTAATGAAAAACTGTTTTTT. Protein sequence: CASSPQGHTTNEKLFF.

In DNA form, the CDR3 reads TGCGCCAGCAGCTTCGCGGACCGGGGGGACACTGAAGCTTTCTTT. Its protein is CASSFADRGDTEAFF. The chain recombines TRBV5-1 with TRBJ1-1; tentative D call: TRBD1 (5 bases). From germline, CDR1 is SGHRS and CDR2 YFSETQ. The CDR3 loop spans 15 amino acids. The V and J ends lost 2 bases and 3 bases respectively, with 14 bases between them.

The V call is TRBV7-8, the J call TRBJ1-1; 9 bases are shared with TRBD1. V dropped 8 bases and J dropped 3; count of bases not matched to a gene: 4. CDR3 length equals 13 residues. From germline, CDR1 is SGHVS and CDR2 FQNEAQ. The CDR3 bases are TGTGCCAGCTCCCGGGACAGGGACACTGAAGCTTTCTTT. It translates to CASSRDRDTEAFF.

This rearrangement joins TRBV10-1 to TRBJ2-2; D might be TRBD1 (5 bases). The germline V gene encodes CDR1 WNHNN and CDR2 SYGVQD (reference sequence). The CDR3 sequence is 14 residues long. V lost 4 bases, J lost 6 bases, and 12 bases lay in between. The CDR3 region is CASSVGLGPGELFF. CDR3 coding DNA: TGCGCCAGCAGTGTGGGTCTGGGGCCCGGGGAGCTGTTTTTT.

The J gene is TRBJ2-1, the V gene TRBV24-1; 10 nucleotides align to TRBD1. V was clipped by 4 bases and J by 7 bases; unmatched bases: 6. Per germline, CDR1 KGHDR and CDR2 SFDVKD. The CDR3 is 15 amino acids. Written as DNA, the CDR3 is TGTGCCACCAGTGACGCCGGGACAGGGGCAAATGAGCAGTTCTTC. Translation: CATSDAGTGANEQFF.

In DNA, the CDR3 is TGCGCCAGCAGCCAAAACAGCGGGGGCCGCACAGATACGCAGTATTTT. Protein product: CASSQNSGGRTDTQYF. The chain links TRBV4-1 to TRBJ2-3, with 8 bases lining up with TRBD2. J was trimmed by 1 base and V by 2 bases; bases with no gene match: 5. CDR3 length equals 16 residues. Germline V gene lookup returns CDR1 MGHRA and CDR2 YSYEKL.

This clone was seen only once. CDR3: CASSYGTGTKSPLHF. Here the CDR3 DNA reads TGTGCCAGCAGCTACGGGACAGGGACAAAGTCACCCCTCCACTTT. The chain couples TRBV7-2 to TRBJ1-6; 9 bases agree with TRBD1. Germline loops: CDR1 SGHTA, CDR2 FQGNSA. Unmatched junction bases numbered 8, after V lost 4 bases and J lost 10 bases. The CDR3 loop spans 15 amino acids.

The sample holds a few counts of this clone. The rearrangement links TRBV4-1 to TRBJ1-6, with D possibly matching TRBD1 (5 bases). The germline gives CDR1 MGHRA, CDR2 YSYEKL. V lost 4 bases and J lost 4, with 17 bases in between. CDR3 size: 17 residues. The CDR3 nucleotides read TGCGCCAGCAGCCTCTTAGAGGGACGGACTTATAATTCACCCCTCCACTTT. This encodes CASSLLEGRTYNSPLHF.

The chain joins TRBV4-3 to TRBJ2-5; the D gene is possibly TRBD2 (5 bases). V was pared by 1 base and J by 4 bases, with 13 bases between. CDR3 size: 15 residues. Germline CDR1 is LGHNA and CDR2 is YSLEER. The CDR3 DNA reads TGCGCCAGCAGCCAAGCCCCTTCCGAGGGAGAGACCCAGTACTTC. Protein sequence: CASSQAPSEGETQYF.

V usage is TRBV10-1 and J usage is TRBJ1-1; D unresolved. Deletions cut 6 bases from V and 0 bases from J, with 8 bases between. The CDR3 is 13 amino acids. CDR1 and CDR2 (germline): WNHNN, SYGVQD (reference sequence). The CDR3 sequence is CASRDKVNTEAFF. The CDR3, as DNA: TGCGCCAGCAGAGACAAGGTGAACACTGAAGCTTTCTTT.

J is TRBJ1-1 and V is TRBV21-1. TRBV21-1 is reported as a pseudogene. The CDR3 length is 17 residues. This CDR3 reads CASSKGQVEGLVTEAFF. As DNA, the CDR3 is TGTGCCAGCAGCAAAGGGCAGGTCGAAGGGTTGGTTACTGAAGCTTTCTTT.

This clone was detected only a few times. The chain is built from TRBV5-1 and TRBJ1-6; 11 nucleotides line up with TRBD1. Germline V CDR1 and CDR2: SGHRS, YFSETQ. The V segment lost 3 bases and the J segment 8 bases; nucleotides outside the gene matches: 7. The length of the CDR3 is 16 residues. The CDR3 region has the DNA TGCGCCAGCAGCTACGGACAGGGGGCTGATGATTCACCCCTCCACTTT. Protein sequence: CASSYGQGADDSPLHF.

V gene TRBV6-5 combines with J gene TRBJ1-1; perhaps TRBD1 as D (6 bases). The CDR3 sequence is 13 residues long. Germline CDR1 reads MNHEY; CDR2 reads SVGAGI. Trimming left V 5 bases short and J 1 base short, with 8 bases between. The CDR3 sequence is CASSIQGNTEAFF. The CDR3 bases are TGTGCCAGCAGTATACAGGGGAACACTGAAGCTTTCTTT.

Here the CDR3 reads CAWSPRTANEQFF. In nucleotides, the CDR3 is TGTGCCTGGAGTCCCAGGACAGCTAATGAGCAGTTCTTC. This sequence joins TRBV30 and TRBJ2-1; TRBD1 is a possible D gene (6 bases). V lost 2 bases and J 7 bases, leaving 12 bases between the germline ends. The V gene's germline CDR1 is GTSNPN and CDR2 SVGIG (reference sequence). This CDR3 is built from 13 residues.

On this clone: One junction end disagrees with the germline gene, perhaps due to a read error. The gene calls are TRBV18 and TRBJ1-1; D remains ambiguous. In germline, CDR1 is KGHSH, CDR2 LQKENI. The CDR3 sequence is 17 residues long. This CDR3 is CASSSPSISAMNTEAFF. In DNA, the CDR3 is TGTGCCAGCTCATCACCCTCGATCTCAGCAATGAACACTGAAGCTTTCTTT.

The V gene is TRBV5-4, the J gene TRBJ1-2, with unresolved D. This CDR3 spans 13 amino acids. The V and J ends lost 0 bases and 3 bases respectively, with 6 bases between them. Germline V CDR1 and CDR2: SGHNT, YYREEE (reference sequence). CDR3: CASSLGVDYGYTF. The CDR3 DNA follows: TGTGCCAGCAGCTTGGGGGTCGACTATGGCTACACCTTC.

This chain connects TRBV4-2 to TRBJ2-3, with D possibly being TRBD2 (6 bases). CDR1 is LGHNA, CDR2 YNFKEQ, per germline. This CDR3 has 18 residues. Trimming shortened V by 0 bases and J by 4 bases, and 20 bases separated the two germline ends. The CDR3 bases are TGTGCCAGCAGCCAAGAGGGGAAATCGGAGGGTAGGGCAGATACGCAGTATTTT. Residues: CASSQEGKSEGRADTQYF.

The chain links TRBV10-3 to TRBJ1-1; TRBD1 is a possible D gene (6 bases). The CDR3 length is 14 residues. Per the germline V gene, CDR1 is ENHRY and CDR2 is SYGVKD. The germline V and J ends were trimmed by 3 bases and 7 bases, with 15 bases remaining between them. The CDR3 is CAISEGGSDVEAFF. Written as DNA, the CDR3 is TGTGCCATCAGTGAAGGGGGATCAGACGTTGAAGCTTTCTTT.

The chain is built from TRBV7-2 and TRBJ1-3; D uncertain. Germline CDR1 and CDR2: SGHTA and FQGNSA. V shed 6 bases and J shed 4 bases, with 19 bases lying between them. The CDR3 has 16 residues. The CDR3 here is CASSLGLWSLGNTIYF. The CDR3 nucleotides read TGTGCCAGCAGTCTGGGGTTGTGGTCGTTAGGAAACACCATATATTTT.

The chain employs TRBV5-1 and TRBJ2-2; D is perhaps TRBD1 (6 bases). The CDR3 length is 15 residues. Trimming left V 3 bases short and J 0 bases short, with 9 bases between. Germline assignment: CDR1 SGHRS and CDR2 YFSETQ. This CDR3 reads CASSSRGSNTGELFF. CDR3 DNA: TGCGCCAGCAGCTCCAGGGGATCGAACACCGGGGAGCTGTTTTTT.

The chain uses TRBV11-2 and TRBJ1-2; D unresolved. The CDR3 runs to 12 residues. CDR1 SGHAT and CDR2 FQNNGV come from the germline V gene. Trimming stripped 2 bases from V and 5 bases from J, with 6 bases between. CDR3 in DNA: TGTGCCAGCAGCTTATCCTCATATGGCTACACCTTC. Protein product: CASSLSSYGYTF.

The chain links TRBV11-2 to TRBJ2-5; D is unclear. V was trimmed by 3 bases and J by 5 bases, leaving 4 bases between them. Germline CDR1 is SGHAT and CDR2 is FQNNGV. The CDR3 consists of 11 residues. CDR3 protein: CASSFKETQYF. CDR3 nucleotides: TGTGCCAGCAGCTTTAAGGAGACCCAGTACTTC.

This chain joins TRBV18 and TRBJ2-2; 9 bases match TRBD1. The V gene's germline CDR1 is KGHSH and CDR2 LQKENI. The CDR3 loop spans 14 amino acids. The J segment lost 3 bases and the V segment lost 4 bases, leaving 0 bases of the junction unmatched. CDR3 in amino acids: CASSRDRDTGELFF. CDR3 DNA sequence: TGTGCCAGCTCACGGGACAGGGACACCGGGGAGCTGTTTTTT.